This T cell receptor beta chain was obtained from a study of long-term antiretroviral therapy in people with HIV. This clone was seen once. All donors provided no fewer than one pre-ART and no fewer than two post-ART PBMC samples. The V gene end was trimmed by 5 bases and the J gene end by 4 bases; junction bases not matched to a gene: 14. The CDR3 runs to 19 residues. Germline V lookup: CDR1 SGHTA, CDR2 FQGNSA. The assay used was immunoSEQ (version v3.0), run at survey level. The protocol was immunoSEQ multiplex PCR, while the TCRdb copy is restricted to in-frame clones and leaves out a portion. The sample includes under 20,000 clones, 75% to 85% of them seen just once.

V usage is TRBV7-2 and J usage is TRBJ2-7, with 16 bases lining up with TRBD2. The specimen was unsorted PBMCs, collected 0.1 years before starting antiretroviral therapy. The clonotype originates from a man aged 18-30 years with HIV. The CDR3: CASSNNMGLAGGPGYEQYF. As DNA, the CDR3 is TGTGCCAGCAGCAATAACATGGGACTAGCGGGAGGGCCGGGGTACGAGCAGTACTTC.